Shown below are 4 T cell receptor beta chains from a single sample sequenced in a study of human thymus T cells. Some clones are missing from TCRdb's copy, which holds only in-frame ones; the method was immunoSEQ multiplex PCR. The sample has roughly 120,000 clones, around 94% seen once. Resections from corrective heart surgery provided thymus tissue. Input material: thymus tissue. The origin of the receptors is a boy under three years old with a congenital heart defect but otherwise immunologically healthy.

This clone occurred once. The V call is TRBV7-9, the J call TRBJ1-5, with a tentative D call TRBD1 (6 bases). Germline-derived CDR1 and CDR2 are SEHNR and FQNEAQ (reference sequence). There are 16 residues in the CDR3. V lost 1 base, J lost 3 bases, and 13 bases lay in between. Here the CDR3 reads CASSLGSGEANQPQHF. The DNA for the CDR3 is TGTGCCAGCAGCTTAGGTTCAGGGGAGGCCAATCAGCCCCAGCATTTT.

Written as DNA, the CDR3 is TGTGCCAGCAGCGTAGGTCGGGGGGGCGAAGAGACCCAGTACTTC. It encodes CASSVGRGGEETQYF. The V call is TRBV9, the J call TRBJ2-5, with 8 positions matching TRBD2. The germline CDR1 and CDR2 sequences are SGDLS and YYNGEE. V lost 0 bases and J lost 3; bases outside the gene matches: 4. This CDR3 contains 15 residues.

This sequence joins TRBV11-3 and TRBJ2-3; D is unresolved. Germline CDR1 SGHNT, CDR2 YENEEA. This CDR3 contains 13 residues. V dropped 0 bases and J dropped 5 bases, with 6 bases sitting between them. Here the CDR3 DNA reads TGTGCCAGCAGCTTAGATGAAATAGATACGCAGTATTTT. Its translation is CASSLDEIDTQYF.

The V call is TRBV27, the J call TRBJ2-3; 8 nucleotides align to TRBD2. The V and J ends lost 1 base and 7 bases, in that order; junction bases with no gene match: 13. The CDR3 is 17 residues long. The germline CDR1 and CDR2 sequences are MNHEY and SMNVEV (reference sequence). CDR3 sequence: CASSLFFGGGRKNTQYF. The CDR3 region has the DNA TGTGCCAGCAGTTTATTTTTCGGCGGGGGGAGGAAAAATACGCAGTATTTT.